This T cell receptor beta chain was retrieved from a study of response to subunit inactivated influenza vaccine. A word on this clonotype: Its antigen is as yet unknown.

The CDR3 contains 14 residues. The V end was cut by 0 bases, the J end by 2 bases, with 10 bases between. In germline, CDR1 is DFQATT, CDR2 SNEGSKA (reference sequence). Broader study findings: Every seasonal influenza vaccination brings in few new T cells, the authors suggested.

TCRdb reprocessed the RT-PCR reads via MiXCR and lists one record per CDR3 protein. The repertoire holds almost 600,000 distinct CDR3 sequences, with approximately 14% as singletons. The rearrangement links TRBV20-1 to TRBJ2-5, with D unclear. This sequence was found in a man aged 50 to 60 who received an inactivated influenza vaccine. This specimen consisted of PBMCs from blood, obtained 12 days after vaccination. CDR3 DNA sequence: TGCAGTGCTAGAGACCCTGCCCATCAAGAGACCCAGTACTTC. This codes for CSARDPAHQETQYF.